These T cell receptor beta chains were read from a single sample in a study of blood T cell repertoires in COVID-19. Libraries were prepared by immunoSEQ multiplex PCR; TCRdb keeps only in-frame clonotypes and omits some of them. The sample shows approximately 170,000 clones, about 86% of them seen only once. The sequencing sample was made of peripheral blood. These receptors came from a man aged 50 or older with active or convalescent COVID-19. CDR3s include the opening cysteine and the closing phenylalanine or tryptophan. D genes are given only for firm matches. Clone size is given for some rows only: seen once, a few or many times, or a class if the clone is expanded.

V gene	clone size	J gene	D gene	CDR3 protein	CDR3 DNA
TRBV7-2	.	TRBJ2-5	.	CASSLATAQETQYF	TGTGCCAGCAGCTTAGCGACAGCCCAAGAGACCCAGTACTTC
TRBV6-2/TRBV6-3	.	TRBJ2-7	.	CASSREYEQYF	TGTGCCAGCAGCCGAGAATACGAGCAGTACTTC
TRBV19	.	TRBJ2-7	TRBD1	CASSKQGGPSSYEQYF	TGTGCCAGTAGTAAGCAAGGGGGCCCGAGCTCCTACGAGCAGTACTTC
TRBV10-3	.	TRBJ2-7	TRBD2	CAIRELAGGLYEQYF	TGTGCCATCAGGGAACTAGCGGGAGGTCTGTACGAGCAGTACTTC
TRBV30	.	TRBJ2-7	.	CAWTPTVQSYEQYF	TGTGCCTGGACGCCTACAGTCCAATCCTACGAGCAGTACTTC
TRBV2	.	TRBJ1-5	TRBD1	CASSPGQGDQPQHF	TGTGCCAGCAGCCCAGGACAGGGAGATCAGCCCCAGCATTTT
TRBV5-6	.	TRBJ1-2	TRBD1	CASHTGEYGYTF	TGTGCCAGCCATACAGGGGAGTATGGCTACACCTTC
TRBV7-2	.	TRBJ2-3	TRBD2	CASSLPGRGITDTQYF	TGTGCCAGCAGCTTGCCCGGGCGGGGGATCACAGATACGCAGTATTTT
TRBV7-3	.	TRBJ2-1	.	CASSLTGDNEQFF	TGTGCCAGCAGCTTAACAGGAGACAATGAGCAGTTCTTC
TRBV18	.	TRBJ1-1	.	CASSRPNTEAFF	TGTGCCAGCTCACGTCCAAACACTGAAGCTTTCTTT
TRBV24-1	few	TRBJ2-7	TRBD1	CATLRSDRVGISYEQYF	TGTGCCACCCTGAGGTCGGACAGGGTAGGGATCTCCTACGAGCAGTACTTC
TRBV7-9	.	TRBJ2-2	.	CASSFPDSPNTGELFF	TGTGCCAGCAGCTTCCCGGACAGTCCGAACACCGGGGAGCTGTTTTTT
TRBV7-3	.	TRBJ2-7	TRBD2	CASSLELAGGYEQYF	TGTGCCAGCAGCTTAGAGCTAGCGGGGGGCTACGAGCAGTACTTC
TRBV9	.	TRBJ2-5	TRBD2	CASSVGGLAGVETQYF	TGTGCCAGCAGCGTAGGGGGACTAGCGGGAGTAGAGACCCAGTACTTC
TRBV6-1	.	TRBJ2-7	TRBD1	CASSEYIRTGGTYEQYF	TGTGCCAGCAGTGAATATATCAGGACAGGGGGCACCTACGAGCAGTACTTC
TRBV19	.	TRBJ2-1	TRBD2	CASSGLANNEQFF	TGTGCCAGCTCCGGACTAGCCAACAATGAGCAGTTCTTC
TRBV5-6	.	TRBJ2-7	.	CASSFWTAYEQYF	TGTGCCAGCAGCTTTTGGACAGCCTACGAGCAGTACTTC
TRBV4-1	.	TRBJ1-2	TRBD1	CASSPGPGGSGYTF	TGCGCCAGCAGCCCAGGACCAGGGGGCTCTGGCTACACCTTC
TRBV6-5	few	TRBJ1-4	.	CASSSTGNNEKLFF	TGTGCCAGCAGTTCTACAGGGAATAATGAAAAACTGTTTTTT
TRBV4-1	few	TRBJ2-3	TRBD1	CASSQQDRGDTQYF	TGCGCCAGCAGCCAACAGGACAGGGGAGATACGCAGTATTTT
TRBV7-2	.	TRBJ1-1	.	CASSRQGNTEAFF	TGTGCCAGCAGCCGGCAGGGGAACACTGAAGCTTTCTTT
TRBV7-6	.	TRBJ2-1	TRBD2	CASSLGGGLAGGNEQFF	TGTGCCAGCAGCTTAGGAGGGGGACTAGCGGGAGGCAATGAGCAGTTCTTC
TRBV18	.	TRBJ2-5	.	CASSSGETQYF	TGTGCCAGCTCTTCGGGGGAGACCCAGTACTTC
TRBV28	.	TRBJ2-5	.	CASSAGAGLQETQYF	TGTGCCAGCAGTGCAGGGGCCGGGTTACAAGAGACCCAGTACTTC
TRBV18	once	TRBJ1-6	.	CASTQTGGKPLHF	TGTGCCAGCACCCAAACGGGGGGGAAACCCCTCCACTTT
TRBV5-1	.	TRBJ1-3	TRBD1	CASSLDFTGGFGNTIYF	TGCGCCAGCAGCTTGGACTTCACAGGGGGCTTTGGAAACACCATATATTTT
TRBV4-1	.	TRBJ1-4	.	CASSQTELRNEKLFF	TGCGCCAGCAGCCAGACGGAGCTACGCAATGAAAAACTGTTTTTT
TRBV4-1	.	TRBJ2-1	.	CASSQSPGESYNEQFF	TGCGCCAGCAGCCAATCCCCCGGGGAGTCCTACAATGAGCAGTTCTTC
TRBV7-3	.	TRBJ1-1	.	CASSTGVSTEAFF	TGTGCCAGCAGCACGGGAGTGTCCACTGAAGCTTTCTTT
TRBV6-2/TRBV6-3	once	TRBJ1-6	.	CASSPGFNSPLHF	TGTGCCAGCAGTCCCGGGTTTAATTCACCCCTCCACTTT
TRBV9	.	TRBJ2-1	TRBD2	CASSVGVLAGVNEQFF	TGTGCCAGCAGCGTAGGTGTACTAGCGGGAGTCAATGAGCAGTTCTTC
TRBV19	few	TRBJ2-7	TRBD1	CASNVNFGTVAEQYF	TGTGCCAGTAATGTCAACTTTGGGACAGTGGCCGAGCAGTACTTC
TRBV6-5	.	TRBJ2-7	TRBD2	CASSTGLAIYEQYF	TGTGCCAGCAGTACAGGACTAGCGATCTACGAGCAGTACTTC
TRBV27	.	TRBJ1-6	.	CASSLRTPARKDSPLHF	TGTGCCAGCAGTTTAAGGACTCCGGCCAGGAAGGATTCACCCCTCCACTTT
TRBV28	.	TRBJ2-2	TRBD2	CASLFAGDHTGELFF	TGTGCCAGCCTTTTCGCGGGGGACCACACCGGGGAGCTGTTTTTT
TRBV2	.	TRBJ1-2	.	CASNPRQATNYGYTF	TGTGCCAGCAACCCACGACAGGCAACGAACTATGGCTACACCTTC
TRBV29-1	.	TRBJ2-5	.	CSVHRTEETQYF	TGCAGCGTTCACAGAACCGAAGAGACCCAGTACTTC
TRBV11-2	once	TRBJ1-1	.	CASSSGHTEAFF	TGTGCCAGCAGCTCGGGTCACACTGAAGCTTTCTTT
TRBV11-2	.	TRBJ2-1	TRBD2	CASSPSGSNEQFF	TGTGCCAGCAGCCCCAGCGGGAGTAATGAGCAGTTCTTC
TRBV7-9	.	TRBJ1-2	.	CASSIDRNYGYTF	TGTGCCAGCAGCATTGACAGGAACTATGGCTACACCTTC
TRBV24-1	.	TRBJ2-3	TRBD2	CATSDPSGRADTQYF	TGTGCCACCAGTGATCCTAGCGGAAGGGCAGATACGCAGTATTTT
TRBV27	.	TRBJ1-5	TRBD1	CASRDGTGSQPQHF	TGTGCCAGCAGGGACGGGACAGGCAGTCAGCCCCAGCATTTT
TRBV29-1	once	TRBJ2-2	.	CSVGDSGGLNTGELFF	TGCAGCGTTGGGGATTCCGGGGGGCTGAACACCGGGGAGCTGTTTTTT
TRBV7-2	.	TRBJ1-2	.	CASSLGQANYGYTF	TGTGCCAGCAGCTTAGGCCAGGCTAACTATGGCTACACCTTC
TRBV18	.	TRBJ2-3	.	CASSPGEPTSTDTQYF	TGTGCCAGCTCCCCGGGGGAGCCTACTAGCACAGATACGCAGTATTTT
TRBV7-6	.	TRBJ2-5	.	CASSLGVWGPQETQYF	TGTGCCAGCAGCTTAGGAGTTTGGGGGCCGCAAGAGACCCAGTACTTC
TRBV2	.	TRBJ2-7	.	CASSVNGEQYF	TGTGCCAGCAGCGTCAACGGGGAGCAGTACTTC
TRBV30	.	TRBJ1-2	TRBD1	CAWSADRWYGYTF	TGTGCCTGGAGTGCGGACAGGTGGTATGGCTACACCTTC
TRBV24-1	.	TRBJ2-3	.	CAIAQGGGWMDTQYF	TGTGCCATTGCTCAGGGGGGCGGCTGGATGGATACGCAGTATTTT
TRBV6-1	.	TRBJ1-5	.	CASSELSYQPQHF	TGTGCCAGCAGTGAACTTTCGTATCAGCCCCAGCATTTT
TRBV4-1	.	TRBJ2-1	.	CASSQDPGGTYNEQFF	TGCGCCAGCAGCCAAGACCCCGGGGGTACGTACAATGAGCAGTTCTTC
TRBV5-1	once	TRBJ2-1	.	CASSLGGGTSYNEQFF	TGCGCCAGCAGCTTGGGGGGCGGGACCTCCTACAATGAGCAGTTCTTC
TRBV7-9	once	TRBJ1-1	TRBD1	CASSLGQGKGNTEAFF	TGTGCCAGCAGCTTAGGACAGGGCAAGGGAAACACTGAAGCTTTCTTT
TRBV11-2	.	TRBJ1-4	.	CASSTRVTNEKLFF	TGTGCCAGCAGCACCAGGGTGACTAATGAAAAACTGTTTTTT
TRBV5-6	.	TRBJ2-5	TRBD1	CASSMDREETQYF	TGTGCCAGCAGCATGGACAGGGAAGAGACCCAGTACTTC